These T cell receptor beta chains were read from a single sample in a study of T cells after posttransplantation cyclophosphamide. Sequencing used immunoSEQ multiplex PCR; TCRdb keeps in-frame clones, though not all of them. The data hold about 30,000 clones, with around nine tenths observed a single time. The sequenced sample was naive CD4+ T cells sorted from blood. These receptors were obtained from a man aged 25-40 years in good health and a related stem cell transplant donor. Each CDR3 is given with its conserved first and last residue. Fields, in order: CDR3 protein, V gene, J gene, clone size. Where a row states a size, it is once, few, many or the class of an expanded clone; other rows omit it.

CASSVKLAGGRETQYF	TRBV5-4	TRBJ2-5	.
CATQGEEQGAYEQYF	TRBV19	TRBJ2-7	.
CASSWRRRQGNTEAFF	TRBV6-6	TRBJ1-1	.
CAPSGHLNTEAFF	TRBV30	TRBJ1-1	.
CASSLWAGKQPQHF	TRBV5-6	TRBJ1-5	.
CASSQDRAGLLRNYGYTF	TRBV4-2	TRBJ1-2	once
CASSLDRGTYEQYF	TRBV11-2	TRBJ2-7	.
CASSFGTDNQPQHF	TRBV7-2	TRBJ1-5	once
CASSHVRLPLRGEQFF	TRBV14	TRBJ2-1	.
CASSYSRRAQPQHF	TRBV6-5	TRBJ1-5	.
CASSNRDSRDTQYF	TRBV5-1	TRBJ2-3	.
CASSQGRTSGYEQYF	TRBV4-2	TRBJ2-7	.
CASSDRTIYNSPLHF	TRBV2	TRBJ1-6	.
CASSGQEGEKLFF	TRBV6-4	TRBJ1-4	.
CATSREGQGANNEQFF	TRBV15	TRBJ2-1	once
CASSFWGQALSDEQYF	TRBV5-1	TRBJ2-7	.
CASSLEGRSVTEAFF	TRBV7-2	TRBJ1-1	.
CASSLVGRAETQYF	TRBV7-9	TRBJ2-5	.
CASSLVVDLQGGAKLFF	TRBV28	TRBJ1-4	.
CASGGGTYGYTF	TRBV6-5	TRBJ1-2	.
CASTRTGSSGNTIYF	TRBV6-5	TRBJ1-3	.
CASSPLTGGGTDTQYF	TRBV7-8	TRBJ2-3	once
CASSVLDRDNEKLFF	TRBV9	TRBJ1-4	.
CASSRTGRGQPQHF	TRBV6-5	TRBJ1-5	once
CASSYSTGGRYNEQFF	TRBV5-1	TRBJ2-1	.
CASSPHEKLFF	TRBV28	TRBJ1-4	few
CASSLGTSGGLNTQYF	TRBV5-1	TRBJ2-3	once
CASSKLAGGPTETQYF	TRBV7-3	TRBJ2-5	.
CASGGTGRNQPQHF	TRBV28	TRBJ1-5	.
CASSESETGTHTDTQYF	TRBV10-1	TRBJ2-3	.
CASRQLNQETQYF	TRBV27	TRBJ2-5	.
CASSYEETQYF	TRBV6-5	TRBJ2-5	.
CASSLEHAGNTIYF	TRBV5-5	TRBJ1-3	.
CASSSSDRVKGHGQYF	TRBV27	TRBJ2-7	.